The present T cell receptor (beta chain) was sequenced within a study of CD8 T cells in ankylosing spondylitis. Study conclusions and caveats: A TCR beta motif of fewer than 10 highly homologous variants seemed to mark ankylosing spondylitis blood. CD8+ cells made up the disease-linked clones, which were relatively rare in peripheral blood.

Germline V gives CDR1 DFQATT, CDR2 SNEGSKA (reference sequence). V lost 2 bases, J lost 8 bases, and 13 bases stayed unmatched. This CDR3 is built from 15 residues. As to this clonotype: Its antigen is unknown.

Quantitative 5'-RACE with molecular barcodes generated TCR beta libraries. TCRdb re-derived calls from the 5' RACE reads in MiXCR, one entry per CDR3 protein. The sample yields 150,000 or so distinct CDR3 sequences, 25% to 35% seen once. The sequencing input was synovial fluid, either unsorted or a sorted T cell fraction (not recorded which). This rearrangement joins TRBV20-1 to TRBJ1-2; 8 bases line up with TRBD1. The sequence came from a male donor with ankylosing spondylitis. Here the CDR3 reads CSARRQGTTRGGYTF. The CDR3 DNA is TGCAGTGCTAGAAGACAGGGGACCACCCGGGGAGGCTACACCTTC.